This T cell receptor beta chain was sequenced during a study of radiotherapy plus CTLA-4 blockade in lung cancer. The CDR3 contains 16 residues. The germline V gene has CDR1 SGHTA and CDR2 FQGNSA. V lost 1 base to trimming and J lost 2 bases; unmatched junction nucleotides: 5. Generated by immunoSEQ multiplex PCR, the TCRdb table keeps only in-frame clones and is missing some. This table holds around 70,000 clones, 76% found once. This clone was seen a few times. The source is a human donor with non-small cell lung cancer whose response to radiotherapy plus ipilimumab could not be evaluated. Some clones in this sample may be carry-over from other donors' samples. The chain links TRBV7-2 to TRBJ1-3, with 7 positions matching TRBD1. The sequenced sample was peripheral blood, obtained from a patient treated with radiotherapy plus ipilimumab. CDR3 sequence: CASSLGARGTGNTIYF. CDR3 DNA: TGTGCCAGCAGCTTAGGGGCCAGGGGGACTGGAAACACCATATATTTT. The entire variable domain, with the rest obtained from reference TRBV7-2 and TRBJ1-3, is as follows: GAGVSQSPSNKVTEKGKDVELRCDPISGHTALYWYRQSLGQGLEFLIYFQGNSAPDKSGLPSDRFSAERTGGSVSTLTIQRTQQEDSAVYLCASSLGARGTGNTIYFGEGSWLTVV.